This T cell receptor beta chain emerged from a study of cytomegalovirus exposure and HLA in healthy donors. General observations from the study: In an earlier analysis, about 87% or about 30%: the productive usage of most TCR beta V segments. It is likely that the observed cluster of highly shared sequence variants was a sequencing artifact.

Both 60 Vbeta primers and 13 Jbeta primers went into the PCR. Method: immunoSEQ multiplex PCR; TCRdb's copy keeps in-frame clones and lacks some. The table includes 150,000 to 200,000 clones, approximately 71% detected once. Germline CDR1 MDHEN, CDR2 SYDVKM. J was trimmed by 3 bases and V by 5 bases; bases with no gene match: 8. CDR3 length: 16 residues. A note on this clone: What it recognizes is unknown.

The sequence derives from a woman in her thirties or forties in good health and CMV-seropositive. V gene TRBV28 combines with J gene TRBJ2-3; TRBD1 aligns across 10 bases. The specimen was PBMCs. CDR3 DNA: TGTGCCAGCAGTCCGGGGACAGGGGTACGGACAGATACGCAGTATTTT. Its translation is CASSPGTGVRTDTQYF. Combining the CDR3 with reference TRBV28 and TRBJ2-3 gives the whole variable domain DVKVTQSSRYLVKRTGEKVFLECVQDMDHENMFWYRQDPGLGLRLIYFSYDVKMKEKGDIPEGYSVSREKKERFSLILESASTNQTSMYLCASSPGTGVRTDTQYFGPGTRLTVL.